What follows describes a single TCR beta chain. This record comes from a study of T cell responses to AZD1222 COVID-19 vaccine. The V and J ends lost 1 base and 3 bases respectively, with 10 bases between them. CDR3 length: 15 residues. CDR1 and CDR2 from the germline V gene are SGHRS and YFSETQ. The table came from immunoSEQ multiplex PCR; TCRdb's copy has only in-frame clones and leaves some out. The table records 80,000 to 100,000 clones, approximately 91% of them present only once. This chain links TRBV5-1 with TRBJ2-2, with TRBD2 as a possible D gene (7 bases). The origin of this receptor is an adult in good health. Sequencing was performed on peripheral blood, taken on day 0 of AZD1222 vaccination. The CDR3 here is CASSLRGADTGELFF. The CDR3 nucleotides are TGCGCCAGCAGCTTGCGGGGGGCGGACACCGGGGAGCTGTTTTTT.